These T cell receptor beta chains were read from a single sample in a study of blood T cell repertoires in COVID-19. Sequenced by immunoSEQ multiplex PCR; TCRdb stores in-frame clones only, minus some. The sample includes around 250,000 clones, around 87% seen only once; the top ten take approximately 7%. The sample consisted of peripheral blood. All receptors derive from a woman in her 70s with active or convalescent COVID-19. Each CDR3 is given without its conserved first and last residue. A D gene is named only where the DNA matches it firmly.

TRBJ1-1 TRBV11-2 TRBD1 ASSLGPGGTEAF
TRBJ1-1 TRBV7-9 NA ASSDVLGQEAF
TRBJ1-2 TRBV18 TRBD1 ASSPGPGGDYGYT
TRBJ1-5 TRBV27 NA ASSTTHSNQPQH
TRBJ1-2 TRBV4-1 TRBD1 ASSQNTRQGWDGYT
TRBJ2-3 TRBV12-3/TRBV12-4 NA ASSFFGDTQY
TRBJ1-5 TRBV9 TRBD1 ASSEGRDSFSNQPQH
TRBJ2-2 TRBV9 NA ASSPRANTGELF
TRBJ2-3 TRBV5-1 NA ASSFSLPTDTQY
TRBJ1-2 TRBV2 NA ASSSTPGNPYGYT
TRBJ1-2 TRBV6-4 TRBD1 ASSEDRVGGYT
TRBJ1-1 TRBV19 NA ASSIPVQYTEAF
TRBJ1-6 TRBV2 NA ASNPTGYNSPLH
TRBJ1-1 TRBV11-2 TRBD1 ASSSMRDRGQKAF
TRBJ1-1 TRBV6-2/TRBV6-3 NA ASSYSAGFSEAF
TRBJ2-1 TRBV5-1 NA ASSLASVYNEQF
TRBJ1-1 TRBV18 TRBD1 ASSRTGMGMNTEAF
TRBJ1-5 TRBV11-2 NA ASSLNHPGGRGNQPQH
TRBJ1-2 TRBV6-6 NA ASVDPTTNYGYT
TRBJ1-2 TRBV11-2 NA ASSHGQGGGYT
TRBJ2-5 TRBV5-1 TRBD1 ASSRGQGVETQY
TRBJ2-7 TRBV6-5 TRBD1 ASSRQGFNEQY
TRBJ2-1 TRBV4-3 TRBD2 ASSQSEGLDNEQF
TRBJ1-1 TRBV10-2 NA ASSESPGETEAF
TRBJ2-7 TRBV6-1 TRBD1 ASSESGTGIYEQY
TRBJ1-4 TRBV5-1 NA ASSFRTDRNEKLF
TRBJ1-1 TRBV7-2 NA ASSGFQGNTEAF
TRBJ2-5 TRBV3-1/TRBV3-2 TRBD2 ASSQDRLAGGETQY
TRBJ1-5 TRBV7-2 NA ASSLVVGNSNQPQH
TRBJ2-3 TRBV28 NA AIRVDTDTQY
TRBJ1-2 TRBV19 NA ASRTALYGYT
TRBJ1-5 TRBV6-5 TRBD1 ASSRTGLSNQPQH
TRBJ1-4 TRBV27 NA ATASGIPTNEKLF
TRBJ2-7 TRBV10-3 NA AISESRAGFDEQY
TRBJ1-4 TRBV11-2 NA ASSLEGRGQRGEKLF
TRBJ2-1 TRBV2 NA ASSEFVGVSYNEQF
TRBJ1-2 TRBV14 TRBD1 ASSWPTGGYNGYT
TRBJ2-7 TRBV15 TRBD1 ATSRPGQGAYEQY
TRBJ2-3 TRBV5-1 TRBD2 ASSSGTSGGPGTDTQY
TRBJ2-3 TRBV19 NA ASSIASPTDTQY
TRBJ1-6 TRBV27 TRBD1 ASRENTDRVENSPLH
TRBJ2-2 TRBV10-3 NA AISEIGSGGTGELF
TRBJ2-7 TRBV12-3/TRBV12-4 NA ASSFAAYEQY
TRBJ2-3 TRBV6-5 TRBD1 ASARDRGAQDTQY
TRBJ1-2 TRBV29-1 TRBD1 SVPGTGDGYT
TRBJ1-1 TRBV7-2 NA ASSYGPRGTEAF
TRBJ1-6 TRBV5-1 TRBD1 ASSPDRVIKNSPLH
TRBJ1-6 TRBV5-6 TRBD1 ASSPMLGTGYSPLH
TRBJ2-3 TRBV24-1 TRBD2 ATSSPRLAGGRPRFTDTQY
TRBJ1-2 TRBV12-3/TRBV12-4 NA ASSAVPYGYT
TRBJ1-4 TRBV18 TRBD1 ASSGGTAATNEKLF
TRBJ2-7 TRBV6-5 TRBD1 ASGQGSYEQY
TRBJ1-3 TRBV23-1 NA ASSQSCRDSSGNTIY
TRBJ1-5 TRBV5-6 TRBD1 ASSSGTGFSNQPQH
TRBJ1-4 TRBV7-2 NA ASSTSREKLF
TRBJ2-7 TRBV6-5 TRBD1 ASSLDRGSEQY
TRBJ2-5 TRBV19 TRBD1 ASSMGQGNGETQY
TRBJ2-7 TRBV6-6 NA ASSYSPDYYEQY
TRBJ1-4 TRBV5-5 NA ASSLSVTELF